The 18 T cell receptor beta chains listed next were all sequenced from one sample in a study of blood T cell repertoires in COVID-19. The table came from immunoSEQ multiplex PCR; TCRdb's copy has only in-frame clones and leaves some out. The repertoire holds fewer than 350,000 clones, 88% seen once, with about 1% in the top ten. Input material: PBMCs or T cells enriched from blood (not recorded which). These receptor sequences come from a woman between 25 and 40 years old who had recovered from COVID-19.

The chain uses TRBV27 and TRBJ1-1, with D possibly TRBD1 on 5 matching bases. The V and J ends lost 5 bases and 2 bases respectively, with 9 bases between them. The CDR3 is 13 residues long. Germline assignment: CDR1 MNHEY and CDR2 SMNVEV (reference sequence). CDR3 in DNA: TGTGCCAGCAGTATCCAGGGTAACACTGAAGCTTTCTTT. Translating it yields CASSIQGNTEAFF.

This chain connects TRBV27 to TRBJ1-6; no definite D call. Germline V gene data show CDR1 as MNHEY and CDR2 as SMNVEV (reference sequence). The CDR3 has 20 residues. The V end was cut by 6 bases, the J end by 0 bases, with 24 bases between. The CDR3 region has the DNA TGTGCCAGCAGCTCGGCCGCGGGGAGGATGGGAGGCTCCTATAATTCACCCCTCCACTTT. Its translation: CASSSAAGRMGGSYNSPLHF.

This rearrangement joins TRBV27 to TRBJ2-2; a weak D match, TRBD2 (6 bases). The CDR3 extends over 15 amino acids. Per the germline V gene, CDR1 is MNHEY and CDR2 is SMNVEV (reference sequence). V was trimmed by 6 bases and J by 3 bases, leaving 14 bases between them. The CDR3 sequence is CASSTGTLYTGELFF. The CDR3 bases are TGTGCCAGCAGCACCGGGACTCTTTACACCGGGGAGCTGTTTTTT.

The CDR3 nucleotides are TGTGCCAGCAGATCCACAGGGGGCTATGGCTACACCTTC. It specifies CASRSTGGYGYTF. This sequence joins TRBV6-5 and TRBJ1-2; 8 bases line up with TRBD1. Germline CDR1 and CDR2: MNHEY and SVGAGI. The CDR3 sequence is 13 residues long. The V and J ends lost 6 bases and 4 bases, in that order; junction bases with no gene match: 4.

The chain carries TRBV6-2 or TRBV6-3 and TRBJ2-7; D ambiguous. This CDR3 region has 14 residues. Per germline, CDR1 MNHEY and CDR2 SVGEGT. V lost 6 bases, J lost 3 bases, and 15 bases lay in between. The CDR3 here is CASSERRPFYEQYF. CDR3 bases: TGTGCCAGCAGCGAAAGGAGACCCTTCTACGAGCAGTACTTC.

In this sample, this clone turned up a few times. V usage is TRBV10-3 and J usage is TRBJ1-3; the D is unclear. Germline assignment: CDR1 ENHRY and CDR2 SYGVKD. The CDR3 runs to 15 residues. Trimming left V 0 bases short and J 2 bases short, with 8 bases between. CDR3 in DNA: TGTGCCATCAGTGAGTCGAGGAGCACTGGAAACACCATATATTTT. Translation: CAISESRSTGNTIYF.

V usage is TRBV4-1 and J usage is TRBJ1-1, with TRBD1 identical over 7 bases. Germline CDR1 MGHRA, CDR2 YSYEKL. Trimming at V came to 2 bases and at J to 1 base, leaving 4 bases not matched to a gene. The CDR3 spans 15 residues. As DNA, the CDR3 is TGCGCCAGCAGCCAACCCCGGACAGGGAACACTGAAGCTTTCTTT. Protein product: CASSQPRTGNTEAFF.

The rearrangement links TRBV24-1 to TRBJ2-3, with 11 bases lining up with TRBD2. CDR1 KGHDR and CDR2 SFDVKD come from the germline V gene. The junction had 4 bases not matched to a gene; V was cut back by 6 bases and J by 0 bases. CDR3 length: 16 residues. CDR3 sequence: CATSWGLAASTDTQYF. The CDR3 DNA follows: TGTGCCACCAGTTGGGGACTAGCGGCTAGCACAGATACGCAGTATTTT.

This clone was observed a single time. V and J are TRBV3-1 (or the pseudogene TRBV3-2) and TRBJ1-4; 8 bases align to TRBD1. Trimming took 4 bases from V and 7 from J; bases not matched to a gene: 11. There are 16 residues in the CDR3. Per germline, CDR1 LGHDT and CDR2 YNNKEL (reference sequence). The CDR3 here is CASSPIEGDRGEKLFF. In DNA, the CDR3 is TGTGCCAGCAGCCCAATCGAGGGAGACAGGGGTGAAAAACTGTTTTTT.

The V gene is TRBV5-8, the J gene TRBJ2-2; 8 bases are a match to TRBD2. V lost 0 bases to trimming and J lost 6 bases; unmatched junction nucleotides: 10. The V gene's germline CDR1 is SGHTS and CDR2 YDEGEE. The CDR3 consists of 17 residues. This CDR3 reads CASSLGRLARFSGELFF. The DNA for the CDR3 is TGTGCCAGCAGCTTGGGTAGACTAGCGAGGTTTTCCGGGGAGCTGTTTTTT.

The chain is built from TRBV28 and TRBJ2-3; 7 bases are a match to TRBD2. Germline CDR1 reads MDHEN; CDR2 reads SYDVKM. This CDR3 spans 13 amino acids. Trimming at V came to 8 bases and at J to 6 bases, leaving 8 bases not matched to a gene. The CDR3 region has the DNA TGTGCCAGCTCTGGCGGGAGCTTCGATACGCAGTATTTT. Its translation is CASSGGSFDTQYF.

The chain recombines TRBV29-1 with TRBJ2-7, with 9 positions matching TRBD1. There are 15 residues in the CDR3. From germline, CDR1 is SQVTM and CDR2 ANQGSEA. Losses at the gene ends were 6 bases for V and 3 bases for J; bases not matched to a gene: 12. The CDR3 reads CSVLSHRGLDYEQYF. For the CDR3, the DNA is TGCAGCGTCCTCTCTCACAGGGGGCTCGACTACGAGCAGTACTTC.

V is TRBV6-2 or TRBV6-3 and J is TRBJ2-1; possibly TRBD2 for D (7 bases). CDR3 length equals 15 residues. V lost 4 bases and J lost 2, with 12 bases in between. The germline V gene has CDR1 MNHEY and CDR2 SVGEGT. The CDR3 DNA follows: TGTGCCAGCAGTTTTGAGGGGGGGGCCTACAATGAGCAGTTCTTC. Its translation is CASSFEGGAYNEQFF.

The chain employs TRBV7-9 and TRBJ2-7; D is perhaps TRBD1 (5 bases). From germline, CDR1 is SEHNR and CDR2 FQNEAQ (reference sequence). The length of the CDR3 is 13 residues. The V end lost 5 bases, the J end lost 4 bases, and 12 bases lay between the germline ends. DNA for the CDR3: TGTGCCAGCAGCGCTACCACAGGATACGAGCAGTACTTC. Translated: CASSATTGYEQYF. The variable domain in full, completed from reference TRBV7-9 and TRBJ2-7, reads DTGVSQNPRHKITKRGQNVTFRCDPISEHNRLYWYRQTLGQGPEFLTYFQNEAQLEKSRLLSDRFSAERPKGSFSTLEIQRTEQGDSAMYLCASSATTGYEQYFGPGTRLTVT.

Only one count was recorded for this clone. The gene calls are TRBV4-1 and TRBJ2-5, with TRBD2 identical over 9 bases. The V and J ends lost 3 bases and 5 bases, in that order; junction bases with no gene match: 7. From germline, CDR1 is MGHRA and CDR2 YSYEKL. The CDR3 length is 15 residues. The CDR3 DNA reads as TGCGCCAGCAGCCACCTGCGGGGGGGACAGGAGACCCAGTACTTC. Translated, it gives CASSHLRGGQETQYF.

This chain links TRBV19 with TRBJ1-1; 12 bases are shared with TRBD1. The CDR3 consists of 15 residues. The V segment lost 6 bases and the J segment 10 bases; nucleotides outside the gene matches: 12. Germline values: CDR1 LNHDA, CDR2 SQIVND (reference sequence). The CDR3 loop is CASRQTGTGGVSAFF. The CDR3 nucleotides are TGTGCCAGTAGGCAAACCGGGACAGGGGGCGTGTCAGCTTTCTTT.

The V gene is TRBV5-6, the J gene TRBJ1-4; 8 bases are shared with TRBD1. Per the germline V gene, CDR1 is SGHDT and CDR2 is YYEEEE. The CDR3 runs 14 residues. V shed 3 bases, J shed 7 bases, and the junction held 5 bases outside the gene matches. The CDR3 region has the DNA TGTGCCAGCAGCTGGCAGGGGGCGCTTGAAAAACTGTTTTTT. This codes for CASSWQGALEKLFF.

The genes are TRBV5-1 and TRBJ2-1, with TRBD2 matching 10 bases. The length of the CDR3 is 18 residues. Germline lookup yields CDR1 SGHRS and CDR2 YFSETQ. With V trimmed by 4 bases and J by 6 bases, 16 bases remained unmatched. In DNA form, the CDR3 reads TGCGCCAGCAGCCCGGGGACTAGCGCCCTCATGAGGGCCAATGAGCAGTTCTTC. Its translation is CASSPGTSALMRANEQFF.